These 19 T cell receptor beta chains originate from one sample sequenced in a study of radiotherapy plus CTLA-4 blockade in lung cancer. The method was immunoSEQ multiplex PCR; TCRdb's version includes in-frame clones alone and lacks a portion of them. The table includes 85,000 to 100,000 clones, around 84% detected once. Sequenced material: peripheral blood, taken from a patient treated with radiotherapy plus ipilimumab. Receptor source: a human donor with non-small cell lung cancer that progressed on radiotherapy plus ipilimumab.

CDR3 nucleotide sequence: TGCGCCAGCAGCTTTAGCTGGGGGCGAAATGAAAAACTGTTTTTT. This gives the protein CASSFSWGRNEKLFF. The J gene is TRBJ1-4, the V gene TRBV5-1, with a weak D call TRBD1 (6 bases). V was shortened by 2 bases and J by 5 bases, with 13 bases between the two germline ends. Germline values: CDR1 SGHRS, CDR2 YFSETQ. There are 15 residues in the CDR3.

This sequence joins TRBV9 and TRBJ1-1, with D perhaps matching TRBD1 (6 bases). Deletions cut 0 bases from V and 3 bases from J, with 12 bases between. CDR1 is SGDLS and CDR2 is YYNGEE in the germline V gene. This CDR3 region has 15 residues. DNA for the CDR3: TGTGCCAGCAGCGTAGAAACCAGGGGAGACACTGAAGCTTTCTTT. This encodes CASSVETRGDTEAFF.

This rearrangement joins TRBV7-2 to TRBJ2-7; no reliable D call. The V end lost 5 bases, the J end lost 1 base, and 15 bases lay between the germline ends. This CDR3 has 15 amino acids. Germline V gene data show CDR1 as SGHTA and CDR2 as FQGNSA. DNA of the CDR3: TGTGCCAGCAGCACCCGGCGGCTCGGGTCCTACGAGCAGTACTTC. Translating gives CASSTRRLGSYEQYF.

The chain links TRBV5-1 to TRBJ2-5; D gene ambiguous. Trimming left V 2 bases short and J 4 bases short, with 3 bases between. Germline lookup yields CDR1 SGHRS and CDR2 YFSETQ. The CDR3 has 11 amino acids. The CDR3 is CASSFGETQYF. In DNA form, the CDR3 reads TGCGCCAGCAGCTTCGGAGAGACCCAGTACTTC.

This clone was counted a few times. The genes are TRBV5-6 and TRBJ2-1; TRBD2 aligns across 16 bases. The J segment lost 14 bases and the V segment lost 5 bases, leaving 7 bases of the junction unmatched. CDR3 length: 14 amino acids. CDR1 SGHDT and CDR2 YYEEEE come from the germline V gene. The CDR3 spells CASRPGLAGGPEFF. CDR3 nucleotide sequence: TGTGCCAGCAGACCGGGACTAGCGGGAGGGCCAGAGTTCTTC.

This clone was found a few times. The CDR3 nucleotides read TGTGCCAGTAGTATACAATACAATGAGCAGTTCTTC. This codes for CASSIQYNEQFF. The rearrangement links TRBV19 to TRBJ2-1; D is undetermined. Germline CDR1 reads LNHDA; CDR2 reads SQIVND (reference sequence). Trimming took off 2 bases at V and 4 bases at J, with 3 bases between the two ends. The CDR3 length is 12 residues.

The chain uses TRBV5-5 and TRBJ1-1; 9 bases are a match to TRBD1. Germline V CDR1 and CDR2: SGHKS, YYEKEE (reference sequence). This CDR3 region has 16 residues. Trimming cost V 6 bases and J 5 bases; bases outside gene matches: 14. This chain's CDR3 is CASTTHPLTGGTEAFF. The CDR3 coding sequence is TGTGCCAGCACCACCCACCCCCTGACAGGGGGAACTGAAGCTTTCTTT.

This clone was seen only a few times. J is TRBJ2-5 and V is TRBV19, with TRBD1 as a possible D gene (6 bases). Germline CDR1 is LNHDA and CDR2 is SQIVND (reference sequence). CDR3 length: 12 amino acids. V was trimmed by 8 bases and J by 5 bases, leaving 12 bases between them. CDR3 region: CASRDRRETQYF. The CDR3 bases are TGTGCCAGTCGTGACAGGAGGGAGACCCAGTACTTC.

This sequence joins TRBV4-3 and TRBJ1-1; D ambiguous. The CDR3 is 14 amino acids. Trimming removed 1 base from V and 1 base from J, with 7 bases in between. CDR1 and CDR2 (germline): LGHNA, YSLEER. The CDR3 protein is CASSQVGGNTEAFF. The CDR3, as DNA: TGCGCCAGCAGCCAAGTTGGAGGGAACACTGAAGCTTTCTTT.

This rearrangement joins TRBV30 to TRBJ1-4, with 7 bases that match TRBD1. From germline, CDR1 is GTSNPN and CDR2 SVGIG (reference sequence). The CDR3 covers 13 residues. V shed 3 bases, J shed 3 bases, and the junction held 1 base outside the gene matches. The CDR3 region is CAWRQGPNEKLFF. The CDR3 bases are TGTGCCTGGAGACAGGGGCCTAATGAAAAACTGTTTTTT.

This clone was detected only once. The genes are TRBV18 and TRBJ1-5, with 9 bases identical to TRBD1. The length of the CDR3 is 16 residues. V shed 0 bases, J shed 4 bases, and the junction held 4 bases outside the gene matches. Germline lookup yields CDR1 KGHSH and CDR2 LQKENI. CDR3 region: CASSPPGQGQNQPQHF. CDR3 sequence (DNA): TGTGCCAGCTCACCACCGGGACAGGGACAGAATCAGCCCCAGCATTTT.

This sequence joins TRBV7-6 and TRBJ1-2; TRBD1 might be the D (5 bases). The V gene's germline CDR1 is SGHVS and CDR2 FNYEAQ. The CDR3 is 13 residues long. V was shortened by 2 bases and J by 8 bases, with 12 bases between the two germline ends. CDR3 bases: TGTGCCAGCAGCTTACAGGGAATGTGGGGCTACACCTTC. Its translation: CASSLQGMWGYTF.

This clone came up a few times. V is TRBV11-2 and J is TRBJ2-7, with D uncertain. The CDR3 is made up of 11 amino acids. Germline CDR1 is SGHAT and CDR2 is FQNNGV. V lost 4 bases and J 3 bases, leaving 4 bases between the germline ends. In DNA form, the CDR3 reads TGTGCCAGCAGCTCGAACTACGAGCAGTACTTC. Translation: CASSSNYEQYF.

The V and J genes are TRBV27 and TRBJ1-4, with D unresolved. Germline V CDR1 and CDR2: MNHEY, SMNVEV (reference sequence). CDR3 size: 13 residues. With 3 bases removed from V and 7 bases from J, the gap between germline ends came to 9 bases. The CDR3 sequence is CASSFLPIEKLFF. DNA for the CDR3: TGTGCCAGCAGTTTTCTACCAATTGAAAAACTGTTTTTT. The variable domain in full, completed from reference TRBV27 and TRBJ1-4, reads EAQVTQNPRYLITVTGKKLTVTCSQNMNHEYMSWYRQDPGLGLRQIYYSMNVEVTDKGDVPEGYKVSRKEKRNFPLILESPSPNQTSLYFCASSFLPIEKLFFGSGTQLSVL.

This clone showed up just once. This chain links TRBV4-1 with TRBJ2-7; D may be TRBD1 (5 bases). There are 15 residues in the CDR3. CDR1 is MGHRA and CDR2 is YSYEKL in the germline V gene. The V and J ends lost 3 bases and 7 bases respectively, with 19 bases between them. CDR3 sequence: CASSQYQGVMEEQYF. The DNA for the CDR3 is TGCGCCAGCAGCCAGTATCAGGGTGTCATGGAGGAGCAGTACTTC.

The chain employs TRBV6-1 and TRBJ2-3; D is ambiguous. V lost 0 bases to trimming and J lost 6 bases, with 7 bases between them. The CDR3 spans 13 residues. Germline lookup yields CDR1 MNHNS and CDR2 SASEGT. The CDR3 nucleotides are TGTGCCAGCAGTGAAGCGCTGGGGGATACGCAGTATTTT. As protein: CASSEALGDTQYF.

This clone was seen more than once but under ten times. The chain has TRBV11-3 and TRBJ2-7, with D possibly TRBD1 on 5 matching bases. Germline loops: CDR1 SGHNT, CDR2 YENEEA. There are 13 residues in the CDR3. V lost 6 bases, J lost 2 bases, and 11 bases lay in between. The CDR3 reads CASRRRDTYEQYF. CDR3 sequence (DNA): TGTGCCAGCAGGCGCAGGGATACCTACGAGCAGTACTTC.

The rearrangement joins TRBV5-1 to TRBJ1-1; TRBD1 matches 10 bases. Germline V CDR1 and CDR2: SGHRS, YFSETQ. The length of the CDR3 is 13 residues. The V gene end was trimmed by 0 bases and the J gene end by 7 bases; junction bases not matched to a gene: 0. Here the CDR3 reads CASSLGDRGEAFF. Here the CDR3 DNA reads TGCGCCAGCAGCTTGGGGGACAGGGGTGAAGCTTTCTTT. Based on the CDR3 plus reference TRBV5-1 and TRBJ1-1, the full variable domain is KAGVTQTPRYLIKTRGQQVTLSCSPISGHRSVSWYQQTPGQGLQFLFEYFSETQRNKGNFPGRFSGRQFSNSRSEMNVSTLELGDSALYLCASSLGDRGEAFFGQGTRLTVV.

CDR3 DNA sequence: TGTGCCAGCAGTTATCGGTTCGGGGGGAGCAATCAGCCCCAGCATTTT. Protein sequence: CASSYRFGGSNQPQHF. This chain uses TRBV6-5 with TRBJ1-5; weak D call: TRBD1 (5 bases). Trimming shortened V by 3 bases and J by 1 base, and 13 bases separated the two germline ends. CDR3 size: 16 residues. Germline V CDR1 and CDR2: MNHEY, SVGAGI.